This TCR beta chain was profiled in a study of cytomegalovirus exposure and HLA in healthy donors. Background on the study: Roughly 80% of around 390 genotyped donors fell in the Caucasian-associated ancestry cluster. Findings of the study overall: TCR beta sequences reportedly predicted most subjects' HLA-A and HLA-B alleles accurately. Associated with cytomegalovirus, according to the listing, were 164 TCR beta chains.

CDR1 is MNHNS, CDR2 SASEGT, per germline. The germline V and J ends were trimmed by 1 base and 4 bases, with 10 bases remaining between them. The CDR3 totals 14 residues. Turning to this clone: No antigen is known for it.

The PCR was carried out with 60 Vbeta primers and 13 Jbeta primers. Sequenced by immunoSEQ multiplex PCR; TCRdb stores in-frame clones only, minus some. The table lists 170,000 or so clones, roughly 75% of them singletons. J is TRBJ1-2 and V is TRBV6-1; D is unresolved. The TCR originated in a woman in her fifties or sixties in good health and CMV-seropositive. Sequenced sample: PBMCs. The CDR3 region is CASSEDIRSYGYTF. The CDR3 region has the DNA TGTGCCAGCAGTGAAGACATCAGAAGCTATGGCTACACCTTC.